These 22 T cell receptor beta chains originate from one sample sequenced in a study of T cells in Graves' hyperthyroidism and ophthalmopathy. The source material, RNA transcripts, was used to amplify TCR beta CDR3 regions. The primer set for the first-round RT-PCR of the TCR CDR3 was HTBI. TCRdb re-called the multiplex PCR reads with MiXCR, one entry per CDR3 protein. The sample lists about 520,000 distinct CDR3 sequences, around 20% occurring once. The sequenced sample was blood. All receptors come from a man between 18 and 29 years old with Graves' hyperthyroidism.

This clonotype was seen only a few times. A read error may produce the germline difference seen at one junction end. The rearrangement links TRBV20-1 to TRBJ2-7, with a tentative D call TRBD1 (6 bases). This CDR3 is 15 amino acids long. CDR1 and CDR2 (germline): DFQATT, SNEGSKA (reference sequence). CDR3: CSAGDRTVYPYEQYF. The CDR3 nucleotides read TGCAGTGCTGGAGATCGGACAGTCTATCCCTACGAGCAGTACTTC.

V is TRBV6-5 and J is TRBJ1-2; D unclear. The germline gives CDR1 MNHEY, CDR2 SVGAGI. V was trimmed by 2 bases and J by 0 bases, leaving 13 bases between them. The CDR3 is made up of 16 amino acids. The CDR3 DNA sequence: TGTGCCAGCAGTTACGTTCTAGAGTTAGCTAACTATGGCTACACCTTC. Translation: CASSYVLELANYGYTF.

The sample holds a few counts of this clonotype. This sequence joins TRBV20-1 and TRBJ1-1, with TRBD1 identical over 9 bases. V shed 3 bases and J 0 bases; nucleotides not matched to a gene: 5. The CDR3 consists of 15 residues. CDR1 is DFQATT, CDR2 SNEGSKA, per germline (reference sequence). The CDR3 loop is CSARPQGAVNTEAFF. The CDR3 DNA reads TGCAGTGCTAGGCCACAGGGGGCTGTGAACACTGAAGCTTTCTTT.

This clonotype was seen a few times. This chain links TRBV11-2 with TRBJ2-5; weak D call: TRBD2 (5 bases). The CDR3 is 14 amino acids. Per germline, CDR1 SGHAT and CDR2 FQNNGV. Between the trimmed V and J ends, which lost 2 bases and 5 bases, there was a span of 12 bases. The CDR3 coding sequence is TGTGCCAGCAGCTTATGGGCTAGCACCGAGACCCAGTACTTC. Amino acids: CASSLWASTETQYF.

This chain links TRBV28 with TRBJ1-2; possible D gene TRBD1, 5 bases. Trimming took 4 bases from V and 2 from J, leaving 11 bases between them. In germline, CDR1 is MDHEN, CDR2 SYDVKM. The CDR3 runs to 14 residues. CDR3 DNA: TGTGCCAGCAGTTCCCTGGGGGGGAACTATGGCTACACCTTC. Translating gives CASSSLGGNYGYTF.

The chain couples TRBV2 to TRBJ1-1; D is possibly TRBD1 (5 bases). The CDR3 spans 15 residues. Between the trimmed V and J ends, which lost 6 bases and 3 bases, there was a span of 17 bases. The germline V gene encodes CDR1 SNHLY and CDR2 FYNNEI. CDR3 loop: CASSVGPEGYTEAFF. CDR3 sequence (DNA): TGTGCCAGCAGCGTGGGCCCCGAGGGGTACACTGAAGCTTTCTTT.

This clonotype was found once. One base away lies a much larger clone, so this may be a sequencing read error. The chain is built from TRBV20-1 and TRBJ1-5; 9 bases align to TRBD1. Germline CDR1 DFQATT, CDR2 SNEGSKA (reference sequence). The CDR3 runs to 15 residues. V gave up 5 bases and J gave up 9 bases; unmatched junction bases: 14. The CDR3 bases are TGCAGTGCTCGAGCCCCGGGACAGGGACATCGGCCCCAGCATTTT. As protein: CSARAPGQGHRPQHF.

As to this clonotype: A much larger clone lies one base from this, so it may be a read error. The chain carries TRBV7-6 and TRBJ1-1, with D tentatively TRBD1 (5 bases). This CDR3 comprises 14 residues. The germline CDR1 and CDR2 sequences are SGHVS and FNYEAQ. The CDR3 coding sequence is TGTGCCGGCAGCTCGACTACAGGTTACACTGAAGCTTTCTTT. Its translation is CAGSSTTGYTEAFF.

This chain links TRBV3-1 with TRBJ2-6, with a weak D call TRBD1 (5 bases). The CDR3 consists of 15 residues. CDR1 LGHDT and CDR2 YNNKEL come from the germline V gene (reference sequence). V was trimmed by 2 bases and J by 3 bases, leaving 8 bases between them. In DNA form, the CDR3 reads TGTGCCAGCAGCCAAAGGGGTAGTGGGGCCAACGTCCTGACTTTC. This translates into CASSQRGSGANVLTF.

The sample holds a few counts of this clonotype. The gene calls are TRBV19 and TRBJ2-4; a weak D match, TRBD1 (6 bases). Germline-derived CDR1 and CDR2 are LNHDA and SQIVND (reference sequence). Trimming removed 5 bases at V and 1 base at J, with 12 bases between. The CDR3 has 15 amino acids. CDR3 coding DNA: TGTGCCAGTAGTGGCCGGGACATTGCCAAAAACATTCAGTACTTC. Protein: CASSGRDIAKNIQYF.

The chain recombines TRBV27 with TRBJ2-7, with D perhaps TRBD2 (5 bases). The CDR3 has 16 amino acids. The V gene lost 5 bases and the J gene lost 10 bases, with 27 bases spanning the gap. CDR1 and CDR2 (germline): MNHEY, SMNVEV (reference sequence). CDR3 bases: TGTGCCAGCAGTGCTGCTGCAACAGAGGGAATGTTCGATCAGTACTTC. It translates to CASSAAATEGMFDQYF.

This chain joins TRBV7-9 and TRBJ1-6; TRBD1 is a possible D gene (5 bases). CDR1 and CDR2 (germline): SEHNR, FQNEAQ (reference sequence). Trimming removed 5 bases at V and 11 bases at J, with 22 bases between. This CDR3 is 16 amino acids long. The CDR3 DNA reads TGTGCCAGCAGCGGACCCGCGGGTGGGGGTCTGGCACCCCTCCACTTT. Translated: CASSGPAGGGLAPLHF.

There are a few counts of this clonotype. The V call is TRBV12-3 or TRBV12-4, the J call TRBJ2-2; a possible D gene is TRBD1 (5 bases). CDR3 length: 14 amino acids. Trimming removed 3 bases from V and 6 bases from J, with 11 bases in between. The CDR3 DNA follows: TGTGCCAGCAGTTTTAACAGGATGGCCGGGGAGCTGTTTTTT. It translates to CASSFNRMAGELFF.

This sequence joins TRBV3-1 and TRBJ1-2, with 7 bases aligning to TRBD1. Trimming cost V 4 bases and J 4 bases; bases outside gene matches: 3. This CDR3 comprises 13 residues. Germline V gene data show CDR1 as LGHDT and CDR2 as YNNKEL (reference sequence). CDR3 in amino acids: CASSRGTAYGYTF. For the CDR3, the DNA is TGTGCCAGCAGCCGCGGGACAGCCTATGGCTACACCTTC.

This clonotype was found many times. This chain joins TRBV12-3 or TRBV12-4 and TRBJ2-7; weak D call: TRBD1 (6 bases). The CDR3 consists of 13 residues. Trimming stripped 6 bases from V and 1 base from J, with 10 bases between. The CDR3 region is CASSTGRSYEQYF. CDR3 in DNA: TGTGCCAGCAGCACAGGGAGATCCTACGAGCAGTACTTC.

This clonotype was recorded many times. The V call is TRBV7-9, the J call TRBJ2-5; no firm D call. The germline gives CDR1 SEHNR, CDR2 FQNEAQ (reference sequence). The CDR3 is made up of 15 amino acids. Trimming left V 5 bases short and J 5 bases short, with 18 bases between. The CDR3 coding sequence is TGTGCCAGCAGCGGACCCGGGTCTCTGGAGGAGACCCAGTACTTC. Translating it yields CASSGPGSLEETQYF.

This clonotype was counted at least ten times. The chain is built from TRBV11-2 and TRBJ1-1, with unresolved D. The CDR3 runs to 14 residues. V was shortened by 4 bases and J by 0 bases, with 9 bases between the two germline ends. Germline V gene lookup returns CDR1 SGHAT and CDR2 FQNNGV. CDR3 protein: CASSYNDVNTEAFF. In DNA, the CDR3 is TGTGCCAGCAGCTACAACGACGTGAACACTGAAGCTTTCTTT.

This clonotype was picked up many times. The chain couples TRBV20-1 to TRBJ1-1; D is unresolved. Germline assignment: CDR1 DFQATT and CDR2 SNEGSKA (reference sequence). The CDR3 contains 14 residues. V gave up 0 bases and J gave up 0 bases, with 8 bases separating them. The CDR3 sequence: CSARDPYLNTEAFF. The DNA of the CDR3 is TGCAGTGCTAGAGATCCGTACTTGAACACTGAAGCTTTCTTT.

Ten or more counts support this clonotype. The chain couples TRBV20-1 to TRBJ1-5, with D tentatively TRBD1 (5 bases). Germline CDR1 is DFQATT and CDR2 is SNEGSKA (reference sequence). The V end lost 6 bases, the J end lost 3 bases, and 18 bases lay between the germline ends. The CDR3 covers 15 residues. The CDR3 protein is CSATVGHSVNQPQHF. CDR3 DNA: TGCAGTGCCACAGTGGGGCACAGTGTCAATCAGCCCCAGCATTTT.

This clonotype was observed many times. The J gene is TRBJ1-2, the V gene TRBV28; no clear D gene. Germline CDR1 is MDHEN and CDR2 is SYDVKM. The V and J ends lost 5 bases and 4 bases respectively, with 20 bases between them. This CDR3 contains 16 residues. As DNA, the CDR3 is TGTGCCAGCAGTCCTCTTCCCTCCGCTCAGGCCTATGGCTACACCTTC. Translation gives CASSPLPSAQAYGYTF.

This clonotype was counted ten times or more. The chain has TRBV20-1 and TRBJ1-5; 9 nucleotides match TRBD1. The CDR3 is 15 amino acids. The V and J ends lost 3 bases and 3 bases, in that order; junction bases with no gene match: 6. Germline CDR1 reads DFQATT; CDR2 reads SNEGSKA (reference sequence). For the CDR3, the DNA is TGCAGTGCTAGCAGACAGGGGGGGAACAATCAGCCCCAGCATTTT. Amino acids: CSASRQGGNNQPQHF.

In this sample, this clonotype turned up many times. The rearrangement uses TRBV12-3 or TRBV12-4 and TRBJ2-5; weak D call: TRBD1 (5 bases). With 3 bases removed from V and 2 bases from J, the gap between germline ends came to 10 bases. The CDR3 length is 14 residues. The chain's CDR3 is CASSFPGMQETQYF. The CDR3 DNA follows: TGTGCCAGCAGTTTCCCAGGGATGCAAGAGACCCAGTACTTC.